One T cell receptor (beta chain) is described in this entry. The age range of participants was about 18 to 100 years, with residence in under 25 US areas. Either two negative PCRs, clearance, or symptom resolution qualified Cohort 3 donors as recovered. Assay: immunoSEQ multiplex PCR; the TCRdb copy retains only in-frame clones and omits some. The profile covers 290,000 or so clones, with around nine tenths appearing a single time and approximately 2.4% taken by the ten largest. The record originates from a study of blood T cell repertoires in COVID-19. Study-wide context: The United States, Italy and Spain provided the acute and convalescent COVID-19 samples. T cells, B-cell-depleted T cells, or PBMCs supplied cDNA or gDNA.

This CDR3 comprises 16 residues. With 3 bases clipped from V and 0 bases from J, the junction kept 4 bases outside the gene matches. The V gene's germline CDR1 is SGHRS and CDR2 YFSETQ. Sequenced: PBMCs or T cells enriched from blood (not recorded which). The chain is built from TRBV5-1 and TRBJ1-4, with 8 bases matching TRBD1. This TCR was sampled from a woman aged 18-30 years who had recovered from COVID-19. In DNA, the CDR3 is TGCGCCAGCAGCTGGACAGGGACTGCAACTAATGAAAAACTGTTTTTT. It translates to CASSWTGTATNEKLFF.